This T cell receptor beta chain comes out of a study of T cells in narcolepsy. Study-level results: No autoreactive T cell clone sequences appeared in some memory CD4+ repertoires. Autoreactive clonotypes reportedly recurred in blood of same and different patients, not controls. Autoreactive HCRT-specific and TRIB2-specific clonotypes were marked in same-patient CSF-versus-blood CD4+ comparisons.

To note about this clone: Its cognate antigen is unknown.

Profiling relied on immunoSEQ multiplex PCR, and the TCRdb table lists in-frame clones only, not all of them. Among fewer than 30,000 clones listed, more than 70% were seen once. Germline CDR1 is LNHDA and CDR2 is SQIVND (reference sequence). The CDR3 length is 14 residues. After removal of 7 bases from V and 4 bases from J, the junction contained 7 bases not matched to a gene. The specimen sequenced was CD45RA- memory CD4+ T cells from PBMCs. The chain couples TRBV19 to TRBJ1-5; 7 bases are shared with TRBD1. This sequence was found in a human donor with narcolepsy. The CDR3 DNA sequence: TGTGCCAGTATGAGGGGGCAGCAAAATCAGCCCCAGCATTTT. As protein: CASMRGQQNQPQHF.